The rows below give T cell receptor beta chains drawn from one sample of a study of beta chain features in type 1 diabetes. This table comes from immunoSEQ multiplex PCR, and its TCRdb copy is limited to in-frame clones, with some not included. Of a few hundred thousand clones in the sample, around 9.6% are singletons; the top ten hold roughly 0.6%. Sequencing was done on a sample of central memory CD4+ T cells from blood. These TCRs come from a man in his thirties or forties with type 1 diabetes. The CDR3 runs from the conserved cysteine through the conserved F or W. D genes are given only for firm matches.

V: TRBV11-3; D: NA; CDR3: CASSRRGGSEETQYF
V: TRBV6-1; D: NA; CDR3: CASSAGLSTDTQYF
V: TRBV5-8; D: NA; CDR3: CASSLGVLQETQYF
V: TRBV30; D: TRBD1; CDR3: CAWSIQGVAQYF
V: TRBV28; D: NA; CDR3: CASSFGGDGYDEQFF
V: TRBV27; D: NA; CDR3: CASSGRTEQFF
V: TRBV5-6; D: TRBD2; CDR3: CASSPLTSGQRNEQFF
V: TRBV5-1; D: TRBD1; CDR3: CASSLDRGRETQYF
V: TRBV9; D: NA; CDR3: CASSLPGPEQFF
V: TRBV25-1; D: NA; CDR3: CASSELGGYGEQFF
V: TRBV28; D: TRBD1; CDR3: CASSPGQGNQPQHF
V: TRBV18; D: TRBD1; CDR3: CASSPRGDPNQPQHF
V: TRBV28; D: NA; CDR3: CASFLWGYGYTF
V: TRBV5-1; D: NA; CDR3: CASSFDGTNQPQHF
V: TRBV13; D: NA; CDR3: CASSLGEAEAFF
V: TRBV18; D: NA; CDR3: CASSPSQDAVRAGELFF
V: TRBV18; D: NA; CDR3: CASSPQGFYGYTF
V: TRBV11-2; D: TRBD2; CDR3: CASSQRGLRNEQFF
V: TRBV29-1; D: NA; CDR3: CSVEGPGAGTQYF
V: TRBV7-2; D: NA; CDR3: CASSLESTRPGTEAFF
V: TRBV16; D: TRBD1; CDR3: CASSPRDSYTGELFF
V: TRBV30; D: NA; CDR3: CAWNGRPSYNEQFF
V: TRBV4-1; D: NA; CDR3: CASSQSMVEETQYF
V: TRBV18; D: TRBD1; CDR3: CASSTGEDTEAFF
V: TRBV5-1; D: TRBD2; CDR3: CASSFAGGRGAKEQYF
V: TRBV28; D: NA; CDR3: CASSLGQGRQETQYF
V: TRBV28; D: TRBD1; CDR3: CASSSIQGVEETQYF
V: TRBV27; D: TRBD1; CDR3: CASKRQGRYQAFF
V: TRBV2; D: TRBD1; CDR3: CASSELFRGGDQPQHF
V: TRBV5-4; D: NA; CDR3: CASSFSGLYEQYF
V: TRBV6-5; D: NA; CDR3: CASRKEVQGYEQYF
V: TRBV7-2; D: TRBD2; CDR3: CASSLGLAGGADTQYF
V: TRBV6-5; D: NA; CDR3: CASSYSSQTNTGELFF
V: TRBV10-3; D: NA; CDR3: CAISEERTGSTYEQYF
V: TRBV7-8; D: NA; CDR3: CASSRDLDYEQYF
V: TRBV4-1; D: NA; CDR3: CASSQKGLAPYEQYF
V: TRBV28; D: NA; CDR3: CASSLIQAGEQFF
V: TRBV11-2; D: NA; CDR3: CASSLGFRNEKLFF
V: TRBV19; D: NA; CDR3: CASQETFFTGELFF